This section outlines one T cell receptor beta chain sequence together with its context. Its antigen is not known. The length of the CDR3 is 11 residues. V lost 4 bases and J lost 9, with 7 bases in between. In germline, CDR1 is SNHLY, CDR2 FYNNEI. The entry originates in a study of T cell responses to AZD1222 COVID-19 vaccine. Study-wide points: Clonal diversity may have been underestimated in mostly white British donors. The study identified only a handful of AZD1222 recipients as seropositive at baseline.

Clones were sequenced by immunoSEQ multiplex PCR, and TCRdb holds only the in-frame ones, with some missing. The sample has about 77,000 clones, approximately 92% seen once. Sequenced material: peripheral blood, taken 28 days after the second AZD1222 dose. The sequence was collected from an adult who received the AZD1222 COVID-19 vaccine. The gene calls are TRBV2 and TRBJ2-1, with D uncertain. The CDR3 DNA is TGTGCCAGCAGTGTGGATGTTGAGCAGTTCTTC. Residues: CASSVDVEQFF.